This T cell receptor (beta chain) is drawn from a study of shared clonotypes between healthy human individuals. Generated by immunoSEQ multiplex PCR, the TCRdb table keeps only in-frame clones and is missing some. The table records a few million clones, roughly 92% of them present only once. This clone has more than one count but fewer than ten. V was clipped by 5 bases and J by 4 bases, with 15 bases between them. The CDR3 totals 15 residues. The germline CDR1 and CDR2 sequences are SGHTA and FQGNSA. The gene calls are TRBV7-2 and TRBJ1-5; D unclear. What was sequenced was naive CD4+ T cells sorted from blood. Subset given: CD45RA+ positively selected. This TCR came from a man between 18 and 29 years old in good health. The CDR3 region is CASSPEEAGNQPQHF. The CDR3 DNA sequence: TGTGCCAGCAGCCCGGAGGAGGCTGGGAATCAGCCCCAGCATTTT.